This T cell receptor beta chain was captured by sequencing in a study of beta chain features in type 1 diabetes. General study points: Within patients, naive, central memory and Treg TCRB repertoires seemed more similar than within healthy donors.

Germline V gives CDR1 SQVTM, CDR2 ANQGSEA. There are 13 residues in the CDR3. Trimming stripped 7 bases from V and 10 bases from J, with 22 bases between. Since all of the isolated RNA was reverse transcribed, expressed TCRB transcripts were what got sequenced. The protocol was immunoSEQ multiplex PCR, while the TCRdb copy is restricted to in-frame clones and leaves out a portion. Among 200,000 to 300,000 clones listed, around 14% were seen once. This clone was counted a few times. Its antigen is currently unknown. The chain carries TRBV29-1 and TRBJ1-1; D may be TRBD1 (5 bases). The sample comprised naive CD4+ T cells from blood. The clonotype originates from a woman in her thirties or forties in good health. This CDR3 reads CSGAGGAGLGAFF. CDR3 DNA: TGCAGCGGCGCGGGAGGGGCCGGTTTGGGAGCTTTCTTT.